A selection of T cell receptor beta chains follows, all from one sample in a study of control samples from healthy donors and cancer patients. The repertoire was sequenced with immunoSEQ multiplex PCR; TCRdb's copy has only in-frame clones and lacks some. The repertoire includes tens of thousands of clones, more than 75% of them detected once, and roughly 3.1% sits in the top ten. Source material: PBMCs. These receptors were collected from a woman aged 45-65 years with lung cancer. CDR3s include the opening cysteine and the closing phenylalanine or tryptophan. A D gene is named only where the DNA matches it firmly. Clone size is not always given. Where it is, it says once, few, many or a class for expanded clones.

clone size,V gene,J gene,D gene,CDR3 DNA,CDR3 protein
-,TRBV19,TRBJ1-3,-,TGTGCCAGTAGTCGCCAGATGACAGACGGAAACACCATATATTTT,CASSRQMTDGNTIYF
once,TRBV27,TRBJ2-5,-,TGTGCCAGCAGTTACCTTGGGGGGGGGCTTGAGACCCAGTACTTC,CASSYLGGGLETQYF
-,TRBV15,TRBJ1-2,-,TGTGCCACCAGCAGAGATCCCCGGGGGAGAATAGACTACACCTTC,CATSRDPRGRIDYTF
-,TRBV7-2,TRBJ1-1,-,TGTGCCAGCAGCTTACAGGGCTTCACTGAAGCTTTCTTT,CASSLQGFTEAFF
-,TRBV2,TRBJ2-3,TRBD2,TGTGCCAGCAGTGGAGTAGCGGGGGCTAGTACGCAGTATTTT,CASSGVAGASTQYF
-,TRBV7-3,TRBJ1-1,-,TGTGCCAGCAGCCGATCGGGCTCGAACACTGAAGCTTTCTTT,CASSRSGSNTEAFF
-,TRBV18,TRBJ2-5,-,TGTGCCAGCTCTTCCCTCCAAGAGACCCAGTACTTC,CASSSLQETQYF
once,TRBV29-1,TRBJ2-1,-,TGCAGCGTCGTCGGGGGTCCTGGGGGGCGGAACAATGAGCAGTTCTTC,CSVVGGPGGRNNEQFF
few,TRBV19,TRBJ1-6,-,TGTGCCAGTAGTAAAATCCGGACAGTCACTGTAGATCATAATTCACCCCTCCACTTT,CASSKIRTVTVDHNSPLHF
-,TRBV19,TRBJ1-1,-,TGTGCCAGTAGTACCCCCACAGGGATAAGCACTGAAGCTTTCTTT,CASSTPTGISTEAFF
-,TRBV29-1,TRBJ2-3,TRBD1,TGCAGCGTTTACAGGGGATGGACAGATACGCAGTATTTT,CSVYRGWTDTQYF
-,TRBV7-2,TRBJ2-7,TRBD2,TGTGCCAGCAGCAGGACTAGCGGTTTCTACGAGCAGTACTTC,CASSRTSGFYEQYF
-,TRBV7-9,TRBJ1-3,-,TGTGCCAGCAGCTTAGGGGAGGTAAACACCATATATTTT,CASSLGEVNTIYF
-,TRBV6-2/TRBV6-3,TRBJ1-6,-,TGTGCCAGCAGTTACTCGAGGCAGAGCTCCTATAATTCACCCCTCCACTTT,CASSYSRQSSYNSPLHF
-,TRBV6-5,TRBJ1-2,-,TGTGCCAGCAGACAGGGTCCCTCTAACTATGGCTACACCTTC,CASRQGPSNYGYTF
-,TRBV6-5,TRBJ1-2,-,TGTGCCAGCGAGAGGGACGGAAACTATGGCTACACCTTC,CASERDGNYGYTF
few,TRBV5-1,TRBJ2-7,TRBD1,TGCGCCAGCAGTCGGGACAGGGCTTACGAGCAGTACTTC,CASSRDRAYEQYF
-,TRBV9,TRBJ2-1,-,TGTGCCAGCAGCGGAGACACCAGCTCCTACAATGAGCAGTTCTTC,CASSGDTSSYNEQFF